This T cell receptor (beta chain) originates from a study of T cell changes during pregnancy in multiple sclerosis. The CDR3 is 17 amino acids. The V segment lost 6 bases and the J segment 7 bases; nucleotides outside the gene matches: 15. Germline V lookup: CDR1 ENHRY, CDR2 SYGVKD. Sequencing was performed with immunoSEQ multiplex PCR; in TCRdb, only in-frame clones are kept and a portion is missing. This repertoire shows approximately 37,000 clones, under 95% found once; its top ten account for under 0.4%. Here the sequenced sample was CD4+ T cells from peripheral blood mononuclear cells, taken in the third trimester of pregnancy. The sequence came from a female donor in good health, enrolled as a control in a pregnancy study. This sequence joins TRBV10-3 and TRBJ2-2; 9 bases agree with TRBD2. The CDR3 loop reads CAISLQSSGMGVGELFF. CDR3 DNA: TGTGCCATCAGCCTACAGTCTAGCGGGATGGGGGTCGGGGAGCTGTTTTTT.